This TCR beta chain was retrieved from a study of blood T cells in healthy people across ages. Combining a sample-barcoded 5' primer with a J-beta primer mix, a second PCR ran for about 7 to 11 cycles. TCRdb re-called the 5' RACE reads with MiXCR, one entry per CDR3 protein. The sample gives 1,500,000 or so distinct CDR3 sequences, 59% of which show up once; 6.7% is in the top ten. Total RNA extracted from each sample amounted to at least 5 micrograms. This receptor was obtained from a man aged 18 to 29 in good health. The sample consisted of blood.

DNA for the CDR3: TGTGCCATCGGGACAACTTATACCTCAAATGAAAAACTGTTTTTT. Translation: CAIGTTYTSNEKLFF. The chain couples TRBV10-3 to TRBJ1-4; D is perhaps TRBD1 (6 bases). The CDR3 extends over 15 amino acids. The germline V and J ends were trimmed by 8 bases and 5 bases, with 18 bases remaining between them. The V gene's germline CDR1 is ENHRY and CDR2 SYGVKD.